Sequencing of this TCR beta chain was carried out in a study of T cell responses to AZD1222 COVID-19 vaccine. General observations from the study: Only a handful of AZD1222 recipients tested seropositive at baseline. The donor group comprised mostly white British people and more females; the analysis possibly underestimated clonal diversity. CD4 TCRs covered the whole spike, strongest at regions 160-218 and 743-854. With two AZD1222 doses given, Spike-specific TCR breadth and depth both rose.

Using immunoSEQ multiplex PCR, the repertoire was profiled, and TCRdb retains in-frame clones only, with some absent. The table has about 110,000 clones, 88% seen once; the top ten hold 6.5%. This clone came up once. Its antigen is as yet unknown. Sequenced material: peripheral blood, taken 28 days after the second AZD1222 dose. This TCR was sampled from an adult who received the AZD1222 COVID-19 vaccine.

The CDR3 region is CASSPRDRVIGYTF. For the CDR3, the DNA is TGTGCCAGCAGCCCCAGGGACAGGGTCATTGGCTACACCTTC. V usage is TRBV3-1 (or the pseudogene TRBV3-2) and J usage is TRBJ1-2, with 9 positions matching TRBD1. This CDR3 has 14 amino acids. CDR1 and CDR2 from the germline V gene are LGHDT and YNNKEL (reference sequence). V dropped 4 bases and J dropped 7; count of bases not matched to a gene: 7.